This T cell receptor (beta chain) was retrieved from a study of T cell changes during pregnancy in multiple sclerosis. This table comes from immunoSEQ multiplex PCR, and its TCRdb copy is limited to in-frame clones, with some not included. The sample carries roughly 52,000 clones, approximately 90% recorded once. The CDR3 contains 14 residues. The germline V gene encodes CDR1 SEHNR and CDR2 FQNEAQ (reference sequence). V was clipped by 3 bases and J by 4 bases, with 12 bases between them. J is TRBJ1-1 and V is TRBV7-9; D unclear. Sequencing was performed on CD4+ T cells from peripheral blood mononuclear cells, taken in the first trimester of pregnancy. The receptor's source is a female donor with multiple sclerosis, enrolled in a pregnancy study. CDR3 region: CASSFWASGTEAFF. The CDR3 DNA sequence: TGTGCCAGCAGCTTTTGGGCCTCTGGCACTGAAGCTTTCTTT.